This T cell receptor beta chain was documented in a study of T cell repertoires in ileal Crohn's disease (dated by TCRdb to the late 2010s). Context from the whole study: Median disease duration was approximately 8 years, and around a third of patients were identified as active smokers at the time of surgery. Neoterminal ileum biopsies obtained at postoperative colonoscopy were designated as M6 samples. Every patient underwent surgery because of a complication, which was stricturing disease in approximately 60% and penetrating disease in 39%. The study was conducted in parallel with a multicentre cohort that was designed to identify predictors of early endoscopic recurrence following ileocolonic resection. A total of 170 or so mucosal samples from some 57 patients were sequenced, collected from several sites on the surgical specimen and at postoperative endoscopy. A prospective multicentre cohort supplied the 45 to 60 Crohn's disease patients whose TCR repertoires were analysed. A Rutgeerts score above i0 was used to define endoscopic postoperative recurrence. Roughly half of the patients were given postoperative therapy, with fewer than 12 receiving thiopurines and approximately 17 receiving anti-TNF agents.

For commercial TCRB immunosequencing, about 0.45 micrograms of biopsy DNA were submitted for each sample. Adaptive Biotechnology amplified the CDR3 regions from genomic DNA with a two-step multiplex PCR designed to control amplification bias. The first PCR used primers for every V and J gene segment; the second PCR added barcodes and Illumina adapters. An Illumina instrument was used to sequence the CDR3 libraries. The study's processing was this. Analysis combined the vendor-provided pipelines with custom analysis of raw data in R/Bioconductor under R version 3.3.0. Clonality, which ranges from 0 to 1, was calculated as the inverse of the normalised Shannon entropy across all productive clones. The repertoire share taken up by the top 100 clones defined high-frequency clones, and only clones that passed a 95% confidence test were kept. The Simpson index measured repertoire diversity, and the Morisita-Horn index measured overlap between samples. TCRdb obtained this table from immuneACCESS and retained in-frame rearrangements with V and J assigned. These tables miss some clones; where compared with another copy, unresolved V genes account for less than half of the shortfall, and the remainder is unexplained. Clonal size and the V and J genes are those of that table, whereas D and trimming came from the DNA. This sample lists over 3,500 clones; 60% to 80% were detected once. Clones ranked in the top ten supply about 21% of the sample.

Summary of the overall study and its limitations: Compared with non-smokers, patients who were active smokers at surgery showed a significantly higher proportion of clonal expansions (around 24% vs 18%, p=0.02). Endoscopic recurrence was found to be associated with higher high-frequency clone percentages at surgery, and recurrence was observed in all patients with clonality above 26.8% (18/57). Mucosal CD4 and CD8 T cells were sorted and sequenced only in a subgroup of patients, the size of which was not stated. Sorted CD8 T cells carried more high-frequency clones than CD4 T cells, suggesting mucosal expansions were mainly CD8. The timing of postoperative endoscopy varied within the first year after surgery, and the median delay was roughly 6.5 months.

What the time point label conveys for this sample: neoterminal ileum biopsy at postoperative endoscopy, about 6 months after surgery. Eligible patients were adults with ileal or ileocolonic Crohn's disease who had an indication for ileocolonic resection. Whole ileal mucosal biopsies were stored frozen at -80°C before DNA extraction. A TRizol-based method was used to extract genomic DNA from the frozen whole biopsies, and the DNA was quantified with a NanoDrop 2000 spectrophotometer. Note on this clone: Its antigen is still unknown. Base qualities are not at hand, and no much larger clone is one base apart.

The sample comprised ileal tissue. The clonotype originates from an adult with Crohn's disease.

CDR3 loop: CASSRARVTGELFF. The sequence in DNA is TGTGCCAGCAGCCGAGCCCGGGTAACCGGGGAGCTGTTTTTT. This chain is built from TRBV7-6 and TRBJ2-2; no confident D gene assignment can be made. The CDR3, cysteine through phenylalanine, is 14 amino acids long. This entry keeps only the CDR3 DNA: 42 bases, framed from base 1. Via the germline V gene, CDR1 is SGHVS and CDR2 FNYEAQ. V loses 5 bases, J loses 5 bases, and the germline ends lie 12 bases apart. The CDR3, completed at both ends by the reference TRBV7-6 and TRBJ2-2 genes, gives the full variable domain GAGVSQSPRYKVTKRGQDVALRCDPISGHVSLYWYRQALGQGPEFLTYFNYEAQQDKSGLPNDRFSAERPEGSISTLTIQRTEQRDSAMYRCASSRARVTGELFFGEGSRLTVL.